This TCR beta chain was captured in a study of CD8 T cells in Susac syndrome. The germline CDR1 and CDR2 sequences are SNHLY and FYNNEI. The CDR3 is 13 amino acids. Trimming removed 10 bases from V and 4 bases from J, with 16 bases in between. Those who served as multiple sclerosis controls were treatment-naive patients with stable or active relapsing-remitting disease. Purification of the CD8+ and CD4+ T cells relied on negative isolation, and TEMRA cells underwent FACS enrichment. RNA totalling roughly 0.45 to 1 ug underwent reverse transcription with random hexamers. Coverage of TCR beta CDR3 amplification by immunoSEQ multiplex PCR extended to 54 Vbeta and 13 Jbeta. A single record per CDR3 protein comes from TCRdb applying MiXCR to the immunoSEQ multiplex PCR reads. The sample records 150,000 to 200,000 distinct CDR3 sequences, around 96% being singletons.

The chain joins TRBV2 to TRBJ1-2; D gene ambiguous. This TCR derives from a human donor with multiple sclerosis. Sample: CD8+ T cells from PBMCs. Here the CDR3 reads CANTQTASYGYTF. The DNA of the CDR3 is TGTGCCAACACTCAAACTGCCTCCTATGGCTACACCTTC.